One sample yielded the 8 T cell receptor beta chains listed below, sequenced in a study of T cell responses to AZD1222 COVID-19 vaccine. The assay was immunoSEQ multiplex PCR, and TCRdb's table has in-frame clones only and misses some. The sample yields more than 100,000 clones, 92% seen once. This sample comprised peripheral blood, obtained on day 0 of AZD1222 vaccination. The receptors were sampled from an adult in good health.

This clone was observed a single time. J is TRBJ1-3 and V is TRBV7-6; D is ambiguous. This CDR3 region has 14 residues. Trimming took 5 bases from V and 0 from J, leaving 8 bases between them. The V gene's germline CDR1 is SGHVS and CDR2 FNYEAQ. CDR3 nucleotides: TGTGCCAGCAGCCCCGGGAACTCTGGAAACACCATATATTTT. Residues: CASSPGNSGNTIYF.

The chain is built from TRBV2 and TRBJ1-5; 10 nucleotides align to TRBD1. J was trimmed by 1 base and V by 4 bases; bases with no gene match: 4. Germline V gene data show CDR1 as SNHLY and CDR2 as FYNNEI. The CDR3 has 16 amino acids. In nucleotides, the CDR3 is TGTGCCAGCAGTGGGACAGGGGGTTCCAGCAATCAGCCCCAGCATTTT. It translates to CASSGTGGSSNQPQHF.

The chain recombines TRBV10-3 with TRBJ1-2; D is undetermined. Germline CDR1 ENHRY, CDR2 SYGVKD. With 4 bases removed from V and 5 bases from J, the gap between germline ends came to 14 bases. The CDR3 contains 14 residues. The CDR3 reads CAISVEHHYYGYTF. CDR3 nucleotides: TGTGCCATCAGTGTCGAACACCACTATTATGGCTACACCTTC.

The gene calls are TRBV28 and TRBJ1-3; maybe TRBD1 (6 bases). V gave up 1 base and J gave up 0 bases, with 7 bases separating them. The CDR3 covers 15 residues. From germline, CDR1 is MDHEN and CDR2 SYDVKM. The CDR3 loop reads CASSLLGASGNTIYF. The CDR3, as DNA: TGTGCCAGCAGTTTATTGGGGGCCTCTGGAAACACCATATATTTT. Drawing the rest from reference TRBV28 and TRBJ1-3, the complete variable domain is DVKVTQSSRYLVKRTGEKVFLECVQDMDHENMFWYRQDPGLGLRLIYFSYDVKMKEKGDIPEGYSVSREKKERFSLILESASTNQTSMYLCASSLLGASGNTIYFGEGSWLTVV.

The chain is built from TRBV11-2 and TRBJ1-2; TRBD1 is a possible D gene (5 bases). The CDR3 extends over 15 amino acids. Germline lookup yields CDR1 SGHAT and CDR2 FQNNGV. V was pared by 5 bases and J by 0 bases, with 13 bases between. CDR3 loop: CASSPTGDANYGYTF. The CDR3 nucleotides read TGTGCCAGCAGCCCAACGGGGGACGCTAACTATGGCTACACCTTC.

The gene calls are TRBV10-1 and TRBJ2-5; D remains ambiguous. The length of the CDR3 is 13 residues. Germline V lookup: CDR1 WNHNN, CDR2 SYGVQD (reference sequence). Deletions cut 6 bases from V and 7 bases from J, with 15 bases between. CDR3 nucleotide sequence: TGCGCCAGCAGACAAGGCCCTATGGGGACCCAGTACTTC. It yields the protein CASRQGPMGTQYF.

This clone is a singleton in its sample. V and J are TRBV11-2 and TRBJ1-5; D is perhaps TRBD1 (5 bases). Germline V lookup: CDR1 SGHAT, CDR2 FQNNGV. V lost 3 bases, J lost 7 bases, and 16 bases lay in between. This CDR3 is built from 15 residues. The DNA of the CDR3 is TGTGCCAGCAGCTTGGGACCGGAAACTATCCAGCCCCAGCATTTT. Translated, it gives CASSLGPETIQPQHF. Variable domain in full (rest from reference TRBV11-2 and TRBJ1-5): EAGVAQSPRYKIIEKRQSVAFWCNPISGHATLYWYQQILGQGPKLLIQFQNNGVVDDSQLPKDRFSAERLKGVDSTLKIQPAKLEDSAVYLCASSLGPETIQPQHFGDGTRLSIL.

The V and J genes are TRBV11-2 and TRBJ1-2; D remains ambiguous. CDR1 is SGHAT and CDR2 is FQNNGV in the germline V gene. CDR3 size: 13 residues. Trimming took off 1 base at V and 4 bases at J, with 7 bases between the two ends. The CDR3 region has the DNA TGTGCCAGCAGCTTAGTAGTCGCCTATGGCTACACCTTC. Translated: CASSLVVAYGYTF.